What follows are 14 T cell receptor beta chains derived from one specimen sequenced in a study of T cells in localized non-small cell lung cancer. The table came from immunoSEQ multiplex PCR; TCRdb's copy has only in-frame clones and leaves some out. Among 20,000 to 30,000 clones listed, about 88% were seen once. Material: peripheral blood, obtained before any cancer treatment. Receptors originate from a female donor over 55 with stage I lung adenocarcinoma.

CDR3 DNA sequence: TGTGCCAGCAGTGTGCTTGGGTCGGGCGCGGGCTCTGGAAACACCATATATTTT. Amino acids: CASSVLGSGAGSGNTIYF. This chain uses TRBV2 with TRBJ1-3, with D unresolved. The germline gives CDR1 SNHLY, CDR2 FYNNEI. The CDR3 consists of 18 residues. The germline V and J ends were trimmed by 4 bases and 0 bases, with 19 bases remaining between them.

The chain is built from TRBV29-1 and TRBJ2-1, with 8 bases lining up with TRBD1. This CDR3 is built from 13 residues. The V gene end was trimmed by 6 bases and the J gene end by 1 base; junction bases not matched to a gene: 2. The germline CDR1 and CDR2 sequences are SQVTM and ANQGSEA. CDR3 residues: CSVRDRSYNEQFF. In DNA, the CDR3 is TGCAGCGTCCGGGACAGGTCCTACAATGAGCAGTTCTTC.

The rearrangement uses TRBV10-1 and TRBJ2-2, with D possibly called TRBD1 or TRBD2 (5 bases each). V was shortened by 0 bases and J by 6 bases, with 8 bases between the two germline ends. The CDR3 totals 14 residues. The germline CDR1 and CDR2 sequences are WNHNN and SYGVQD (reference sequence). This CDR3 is CASSESWGSGELFF. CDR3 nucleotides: TGCGCCAGCAGTGAGTCATGGGGGTCCGGGGAGCTGTTTTTT.

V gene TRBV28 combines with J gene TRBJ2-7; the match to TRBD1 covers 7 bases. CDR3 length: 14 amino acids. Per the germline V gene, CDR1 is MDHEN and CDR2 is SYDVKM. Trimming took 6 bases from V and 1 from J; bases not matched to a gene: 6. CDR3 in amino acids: CASRRDSPSYEQYF. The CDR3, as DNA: TGTGCCAGCAGACGGGACAGCCCTTCCTACGAGCAGTACTTC.

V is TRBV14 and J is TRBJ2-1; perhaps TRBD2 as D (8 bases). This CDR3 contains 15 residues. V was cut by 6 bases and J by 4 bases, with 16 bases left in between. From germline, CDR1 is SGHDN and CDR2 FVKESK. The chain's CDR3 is CASRLAEGAYNEQFF. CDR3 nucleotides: TGTGCCAGCAGACTAGCGGAGGGGGCTTACAATGAGCAGTTCTTC.

Here the CDR3 reads CASSPLGGNQPQHF. Here the CDR3 DNA reads TGTGCCAGCTCCCCTCTGGGGGGCAATCAGCCCCAGCATTTT. The gene calls are TRBV27 and TRBJ1-5; possible D gene TRBD1, 5 bases. V gave up 8 bases and J gave up 2 bases, with 13 bases separating them. The CDR3 length is 14 residues. CDR1 and CDR2 from the germline V gene are MNHEY and SMNVEV (reference sequence).

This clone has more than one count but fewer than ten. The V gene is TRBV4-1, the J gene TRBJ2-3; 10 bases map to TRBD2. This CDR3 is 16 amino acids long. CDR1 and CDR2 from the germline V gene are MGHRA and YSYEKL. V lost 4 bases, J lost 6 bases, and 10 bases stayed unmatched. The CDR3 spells CASSPGGAGGVDTQYF. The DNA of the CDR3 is TGCGCCAGCAGCCCTGGGGGAGCGGGGGGGGTGGATACGCAGTATTTT.

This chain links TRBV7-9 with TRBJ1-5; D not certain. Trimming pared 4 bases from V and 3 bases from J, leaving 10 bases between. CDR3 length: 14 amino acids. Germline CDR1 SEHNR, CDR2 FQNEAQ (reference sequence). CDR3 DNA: TGTGCCAGCAGCTCCGTCAGTGTCAATCAGCCCCAGCATTTT. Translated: CASSSVSVNQPQHF.

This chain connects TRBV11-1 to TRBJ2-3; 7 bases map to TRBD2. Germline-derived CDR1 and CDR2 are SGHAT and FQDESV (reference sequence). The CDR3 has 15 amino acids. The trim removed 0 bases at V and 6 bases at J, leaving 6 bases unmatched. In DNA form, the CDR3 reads TGTGCCAGCAGCTTAGCGGGGGGGGTCCTGGATACGCAGTATTTT. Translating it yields CASSLAGGVLDTQYF.

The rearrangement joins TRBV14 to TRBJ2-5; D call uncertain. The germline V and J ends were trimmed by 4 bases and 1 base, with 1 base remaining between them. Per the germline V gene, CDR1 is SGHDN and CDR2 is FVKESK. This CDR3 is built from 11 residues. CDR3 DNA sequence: TGTGCCAGCAGCCCCCAAGAGACCCAGTACTTC. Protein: CASSPQETQYF.

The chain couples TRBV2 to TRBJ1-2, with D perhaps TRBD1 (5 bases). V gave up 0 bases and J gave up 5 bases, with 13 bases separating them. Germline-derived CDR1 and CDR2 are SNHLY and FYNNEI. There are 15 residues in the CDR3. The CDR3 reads CASSEAGQGWYGYTF. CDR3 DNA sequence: TGTGCCAGCAGTGAAGCAGGGCAGGGCTGGTATGGCTACACCTTC.

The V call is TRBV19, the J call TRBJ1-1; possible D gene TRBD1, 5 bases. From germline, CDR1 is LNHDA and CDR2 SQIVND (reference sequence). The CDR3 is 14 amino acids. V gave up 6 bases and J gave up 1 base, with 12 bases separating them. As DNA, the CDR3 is TGTGCCAGTAGCAGAATGGGGCAGAACACTGAAGCTTTCTTT. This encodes CASSRMGQNTEAFF.

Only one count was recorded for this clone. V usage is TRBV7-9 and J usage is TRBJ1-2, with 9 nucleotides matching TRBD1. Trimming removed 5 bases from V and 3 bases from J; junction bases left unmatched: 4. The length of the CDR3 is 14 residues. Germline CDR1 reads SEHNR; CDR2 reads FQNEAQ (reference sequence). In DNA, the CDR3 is TGTGCCAGCAGCCCCGGGACAGGGTACTATGGCTACACCTTC. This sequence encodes CASSPGTGYYGYTF.

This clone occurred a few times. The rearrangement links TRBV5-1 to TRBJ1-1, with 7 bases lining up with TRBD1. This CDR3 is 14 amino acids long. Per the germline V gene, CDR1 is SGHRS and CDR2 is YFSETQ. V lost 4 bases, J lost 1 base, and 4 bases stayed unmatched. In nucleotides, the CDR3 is TGCGCCAGCAGCCCGGGACAGACGAACACTGAAGCTTTCTTT. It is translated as CASSPGQTNTEAFF.